This T cell receptor beta chain originates from a study of metastatic and nonmetastatic thyroid tumors. In the original processing: Clinicopathological groups of papillary thyroid cancer showed CDR3 differences that were used to build a distant-metastasis classifier. With MiXCR, TCRdb reprocessed the PCR reads. For this entry, the V and J calls and clone size follow TCRdb and not the study's own pipeline. This table has about 92,000 clones, about 15% appearing once. In this sample, this clone turned up once. Antigen: not known. A much bigger clone sits one base away, suggesting this may be a read error. Thyroid surgery was performed in patients who had received no treatment beforehand. Trimming stripped 5 bases from V and 6 bases from J, with 15 bases between. Germline assignment: CDR1 SGHKS and CDR2 YYEKEE (reference sequence). The CDR3 has 15 amino acids. Study findings and constraints: Malignant thyroid tumors reportedly had TCR beta diversity that was significantly higher than in benign nodules, in blood and tumor.

The chain uses TRBV5-5 and TRBJ2-6; D gene ambiguous. Material: blood. This clonotype was sampled from a female donor with papillary thyroid cancer or a benign thyroid nodule (not recorded which). Some clones in this sample may be carry-over from other donors' samples. The CDR3 bases are TGTGCCAGCAGTGGCCTGGTGGCTGTGGCCAACGTCCTGACTTTC. As protein: CASSGLVAVANVLTF.